These T cell receptor beta chains were read from a single sample in a study of neurological immune-mediated disorders. TCRdb re-called the 5' RACE reads with MiXCR, one entry per CDR3 protein. The sample records approximately 66,000 distinct CDR3 sequences, roughly 4.5% being singletons. The sample comprised PBMCs. The receptor source for this set is a man aged 25-45 years with multiple sclerosis. CDR3s include the opening cysteine and the closing phenylalanine or tryptophan. A D gene is named only where the DNA matches it firmly. Clone size is given for some rows only: seen once, a few or many times, or a class if the clone is expanded.

many,NA,13,TRBJ1-5,TRBV24-1,CATSEGGNQPQHF,TGTGCCACCAGTGAAGGGGGCAATCAGCCCCAGCATTTT
many,NA,17,TRBJ1-5,TRBV20-1,CSARDTNKPGSNQPQHF,TGCAGTGCTAGAGATACGAATAAACCGGGAAGCAATCAGCCCCAGCATTTT
few,NA,11,TRBJ1-2,TRBV20-1,CSASGGTRHTF,TGCAGTGCTAGCGGTGGCACTCGCCACACCTTC
many,NA,12,TRBJ1-1,TRBV7-9,CASSLGGAEAFF,TGTGCCAGCAGCCTAGGGGGGGCTGAAGCTTTCTTT
many,NA,14,TRBJ2-1,TRBV9,CASSVGPTYNEQFF,TGTGCCAGCAGCGTAGGACCCACCTACAATGAGCAGTTCTTC
NA,TRBD2,15,TRBJ2-7,TRBV7-2,CASSPGGGRFYEQYF,TGTGCCAGCAGCCCCGGGGGGGGGCGGTTCTACGAGCAGTACTTC
many,TRBD2,15,TRBJ2-1,TRBV14,CASSPWTSGGNEQFF,TGTGCCAGCAGCCCCTGGACTAGCGGGGGAAATGAGCAGTTCTTC
NA,NA,13,TRBJ1-5,TRBV7-8,CASSLLGDQPQHF,TGTGCCAGCAGCTTACTCGGGGATCAGCCCCAGCATTTT
few,NA,17,TRBJ1-6,TRBV5-1,CASSLEARYRVYSPLHF,TGCGCCAGCAGCTTGGAAGCCCGGTACAGGGTATATTCACCCCTCCACTTT
many,TRBD1,14,TRBJ2-3,TRBV7-9,CASSFRGNSDTQYF,TGTGCCAGCAGCTTCAGGGGGAATTCAGATACGCAGTATTTT
many,NA,14,TRBJ2-5,TRBV10-3,CAIWEGVWQETQYF,TGTGCCATCTGGGAGGGGGTGTGGCAAGAGACCCAGTACTTC
many,TRBD1,14,TRBJ2-7,TRBV7-9,CASSPSWTGGEQYF,TGTGCCAGCAGCCCTTCTTGGACAGGCGGCGAGCAGTACTTC
many,NA,19,TRBJ1-5,TRBV12-3/TRBV12-4,CASSPRTSLQGISNQPQHF,TGTGCCAGCAGTCCCCGAACATCTCTACAGGGTATAAGCAATCAGCCCCAGCATTTT
many,NA,14,TRBJ1-1,TRBV7-8,CASSLGRRNTEAFF,TGTGCCAGCAGCTTAGGACGGAGGAACACTGAAGCTTTCTTT
many,NA,15,TRBJ2-2,TRBV5-1,CASRPDSANTGELFF,TGCGCCAGCAGGCCTGACAGCGCGAACACCGGGGAGCTGTTTTTT
many,NA,13,TRBJ1-5,TRBV12-5,CASGLVIGQPQHF,TGTGCTAGTGGTTTGGTTATCGGTCAGCCCCAGCATTTT
NA,TRBD1,13,TRBJ1-6,TRBV20-1,CSAWPGQLHALNF,TGCAGTGCCTGGCCGGGACAGCTACATGCCCTCAACTTT
few,TRBD1,15,TRBJ1-1,TRBV5-1,CASSTTGQMNTEAFF,TGCGCCAGCAGCACCACGGGACAGATGAACACTGAAGCTTTCTTT
many,NA,17,TRBJ2-3,TRBV24-1,CATSGAGTWVSTDTQYF,TGTGCCACCAGTGGGGCAGGGACTTGGGTTAGCACAGATACGCAGTATTTT
NA,TRBD1,14,TRBJ2-7,TRBV10-3,CAIMPSGTGDEQYF,TGTGCCATCATGCCTTCCGGGACAGGGGACGAGCAGTACTTC
many,NA,14,TRBJ1-1,TRBV4-1,CASSQFRVSAEAFF,TGCGCCAGCAGCCAATTCAGAGTCTCCGCTGAAGCTTTCTTT
many,TRBD1,13,TRBJ1-2,TRBV18,CASSPGTEGGYTF,TGTGCCAGCTCACCCGGGACAGAGGGTGGCTACACCTTC
many,NA,13,TRBJ2-2,TRBV20-1,CSARDQRTGELFF,TGCAGTGCTAGAGATCAGCGCACCGGGGAGCTGTTTTTT
many,NA,15,TRBJ2-5,TRBV7-7,CASSFRLGAPETQYF,TGTGCCAGCAGCTTTCGTTTGGGAGCCCCGGAGACCCAGTACTTC
many,NA,13,TRBJ1-1,TRBV12-3/TRBV12-4,CASSLAPNTEAFF,TGTGCCAGCAGTTTAGCACCGAACACTGAAGCTTTCTTT
many,TRBD1,14,TRBJ1-1,TRBV12-3/TRBV12-4,CASSFPRDRVKAFF,TGTGCCAGCAGTTTCCCCCGGGACAGGGTAAAAGCTTTCTTT
many,NA,13,TRBJ2-5,TRBV27,CASSSRLRETQYF,TGTGCCAGCAGCTCTCGGCTTCGGGAGACCCAGTACTTC
NA,TRBD2,14,TRBJ2-1,TRBV5-1,CASSYSGGFNEQFF,TGCGCCAGCAGCTATAGCGGGGGGTTCAATGAGCAGTTCTTC
few,TRBD2,14,TRBJ2-3,TRBV5-8,CASSRGLGTDTQYF,TGTGCCAGCAGCCGCGGACTAGGGACAGATACGCAGTATTTT
many,TRBD1,16,TRBJ1-2,TRBV7-9,CASSFLQLDRGYGYTF,TGTGCCAGCAGCTTTTTACAATTGGACAGGGGCTATGGCTACACCTTC
many,TRBD1,19,TRBJ2-3,TRBV9,CASSAQAHRGPSYTDTQYF,TGTGCCAGCAGCGCACAGGCCCACAGGGGCCCTTCCTACACAGATACGCAGTATTTT
many,NA,14,TRBJ1-1,TRBV5-1,CASSLGPVGTEAFF,TGCGCCAGCAGCTTGGGTCCCGTAGGGACTGAAGCTTTCTTT
many,NA,13,TRBJ2-1,TRBV7-8,CASSLIGYNEQFF,TGTGCCAGCAGCTTAATAGGGTACAATGAGCAGTTCTTC
many,NA,13,TRBJ1-1,TRBV6-2/TRBV6-3,CASSYLFNTEAFF,TGTGCCAGCAGTTACTTGTTCAACACTGAAGCTTTCTTT
many,NA,15,TRBJ2-7,TRBV27,CASSLRAIGSYEQYF,TGTGCCAGCAGTTTAAGGGCCATTGGGTCCTACGAGCAGTACTTC
many,TRBD1,15,TRBJ1-5,TRBV5-1,CASSLGAGGGEPQNF,TGCGCCAGCAGCTTGGGGGCAGGGGGCGGTGAGCCCCAGAATTTT
many,NA,17,TRBJ2-3,TRBV5-5,CASSFYLGAGITDTQYF,TGTGCCAGCAGCTTTTATTTGGGGGCTGGAATCACAGATACGCAGTATTTT
few,NA,15,TRBJ1-1,TRBV24-1,CATSDLRGMNTEAFF,TGTGCCACCAGTGATTTGAGGGGTATGAACACTGAAGCTTTCTTT
many,TRBD1,16,TRBJ2-1,TRBV7-9,CASSLAGQGWYNEQFF,TGTGCCAGCAGCTTAGCAGGACAGGGTTGGTACAATGAGCAGTTCTTC
many,TRBD1,16,TRBJ2-3,TRBV5-1,CASSAGQGSSTDTQYF,TGCGCCAGCAGCGCCGGACAGGGGTCCAGCACAGATACGCAGTATTTT
many,NA,13,TRBJ2-1,TRBV14,CASSNRIYNEQFF,TGTGCCAGCAGCAACCGAATATACAATGAGCAGTTCTTC
many,NA,15,TRBJ1-1,TRBV5-1,CASTSYSTLNTEAFF,TGCGCCAGCACCTCGTATTCGACACTGAACACTGAAGCTTTCTTT
many,NA,14,TRBJ2-2,TRBV3-1,CASSSYTNTGELFF,TGTGCCAGCAGCTCCTATACGAACACCGGGGAGCTGTTTTTT
few,TRBD1,14,TRBJ2-2,TRBV7-2,CASSSGTGSRELFF,TGTGCCAGCAGCTCCGGGACAGGGAGCCGGGAGCTGTTTTTT
few,NA,13,TRBJ1-1,TRBV2,CASIRTVNTEAFF,TGTGCCAGCATACGGACGGTGAACACTGAAGCTTTCTTT